The clone carrying this T cell receptor beta chain was seen more than once but under ten times. This sample was taken from a study of blood T cell repertoires in COVID-19. The wider study: Samples of COVID-19 (acute and convalescent) were obtained from the United States, Italy and Spain. PBMCs, B-cell-depleted T cells, or T cells were the source of the cDNA or gDNA that made up the material.

Source study methods: Reference gene primer amplification gave nucleated cell count estimates. The table came from immunoSEQ multiplex PCR; TCRdb's copy has only in-frame clones and leaves some out. D and trimming were read from the DNA, whereas the V and J calls and clone size are those reported in that table. The sample lists approximately 210,000 clones; around 91% were seen once. CDR1 is WSHSY, CDR2 SAAADI, per germline. V lost 4 bases to trimming and J lost 7 bases, with 16 bases between them. The CDR3 covers 14 residues. The sequence was collected from a woman aged 40-49 years with acute or convalescent COVID-19. The sequenced sample consisted of peripheral blood. The gene calls are TRBV10-2 and TRBJ1-1; a possible D gene is TRBD1 (5 bases). CDR3 amino acids: CASSVKKGKGEAFF. The CDR3 bases are TGCGCCAGCAGTGTGAAAAAGGGGAAAGGTGAAGCTTTCTTT.